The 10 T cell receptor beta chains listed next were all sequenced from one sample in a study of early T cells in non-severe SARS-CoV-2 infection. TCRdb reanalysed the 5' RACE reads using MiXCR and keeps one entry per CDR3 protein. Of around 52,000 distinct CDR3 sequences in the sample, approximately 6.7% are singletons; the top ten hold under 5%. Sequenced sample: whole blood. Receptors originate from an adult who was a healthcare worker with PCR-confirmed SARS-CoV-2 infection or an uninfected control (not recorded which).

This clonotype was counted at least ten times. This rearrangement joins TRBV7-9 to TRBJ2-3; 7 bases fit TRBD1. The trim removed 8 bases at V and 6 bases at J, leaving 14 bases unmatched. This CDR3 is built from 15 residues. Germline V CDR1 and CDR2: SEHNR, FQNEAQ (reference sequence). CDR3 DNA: TGTGCCAGCCCGCCCGCAGGGGGATTAGGGGATACGCAGTATTTT. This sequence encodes CASPPAGGLGDTQYF.

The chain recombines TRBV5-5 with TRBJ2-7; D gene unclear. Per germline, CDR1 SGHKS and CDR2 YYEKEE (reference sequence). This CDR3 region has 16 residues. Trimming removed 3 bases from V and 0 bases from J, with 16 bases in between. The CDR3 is CASSYGRSPTSYEQYF. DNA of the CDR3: TGTGCCAGCAGCTACGGACGCAGCCCAACCTCCTACGAGCAGTACTTC. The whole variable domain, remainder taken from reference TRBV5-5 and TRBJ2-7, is DAGVTQSPTHLIKTRGQQVTLRCSPISGHKSVSWYQQVLGQGPQFIFQYYEKEERGRGNFPDRFSARQFPNYSSELNVNALLLGDSALYLCASSYGRSPTSYEQYFGPGTRLTVT.

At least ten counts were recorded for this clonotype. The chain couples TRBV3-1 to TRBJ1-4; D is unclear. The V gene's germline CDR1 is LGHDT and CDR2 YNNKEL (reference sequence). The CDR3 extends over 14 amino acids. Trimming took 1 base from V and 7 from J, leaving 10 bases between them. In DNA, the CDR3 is TGTGCCAGCAGCCAAGGCTCTGGCAGTGAAAAACTGTTTTTT. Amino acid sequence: CASSQGSGSEKLFF.

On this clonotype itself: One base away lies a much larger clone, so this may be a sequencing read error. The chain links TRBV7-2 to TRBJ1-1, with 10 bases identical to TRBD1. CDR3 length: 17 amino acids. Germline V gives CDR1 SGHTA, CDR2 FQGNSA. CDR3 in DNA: TGTGTCAGCAGCCGACGACAGGGGGCTGGTAGGGGCACTGAAGCTTTCTTT. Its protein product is CVSSRRQGAGRGTEAFF.

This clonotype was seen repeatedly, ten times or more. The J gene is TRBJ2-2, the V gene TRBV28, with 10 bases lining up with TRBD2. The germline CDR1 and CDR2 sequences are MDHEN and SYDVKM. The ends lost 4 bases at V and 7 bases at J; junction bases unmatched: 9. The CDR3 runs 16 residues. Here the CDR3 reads CASSSILAGAFGELFF. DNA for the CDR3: TGTGCCAGCAGTTCCATTCTAGCGGGGGCCTTCGGGGAGCTGTTTTTT. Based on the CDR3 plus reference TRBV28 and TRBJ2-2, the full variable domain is DVKVTQSSRYLVKRTGEKVFLECVQDMDHENMFWYRQDPGLGLRLIYFSYDVKMKEKGDIPEGYSVSREKKERFSLILESASTNQTSMYLCASSSILAGAFGELFFGEGSRLTVL.

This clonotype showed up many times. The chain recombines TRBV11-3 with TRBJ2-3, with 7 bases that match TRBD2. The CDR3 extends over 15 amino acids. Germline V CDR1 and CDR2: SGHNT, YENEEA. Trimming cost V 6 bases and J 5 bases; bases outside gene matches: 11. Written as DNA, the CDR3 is TGTGCCAGCAGATTAACGGGGGGAATCCAAGATACGCAGTATTTT. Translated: CASRLTGGIQDTQYF.

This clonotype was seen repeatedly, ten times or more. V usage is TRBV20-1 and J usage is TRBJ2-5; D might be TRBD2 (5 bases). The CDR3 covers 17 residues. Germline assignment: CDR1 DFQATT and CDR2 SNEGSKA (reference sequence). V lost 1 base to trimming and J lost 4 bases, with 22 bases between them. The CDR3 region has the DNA TGCAGTGCTAGAGGCCGCGGGCAGCTGTACTGGGGAGAGACCCAGTACTTC. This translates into CSARGRGQLYWGETQYF.

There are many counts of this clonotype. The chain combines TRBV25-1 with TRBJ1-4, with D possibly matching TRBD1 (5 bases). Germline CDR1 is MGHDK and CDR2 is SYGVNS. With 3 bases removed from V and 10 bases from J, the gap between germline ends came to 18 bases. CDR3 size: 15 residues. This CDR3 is CASSDVRQGDRKLFF. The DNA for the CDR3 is TGTGCCAGCAGTGATGTTCGCCAGGGAGACCGAAAACTGTTTTTT.

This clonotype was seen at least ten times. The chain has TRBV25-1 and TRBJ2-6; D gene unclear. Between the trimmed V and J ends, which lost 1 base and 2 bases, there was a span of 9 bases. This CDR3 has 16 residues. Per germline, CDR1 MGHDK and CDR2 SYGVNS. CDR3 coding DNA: TGTGCCAGCAGTGAATCGGGCAGAGCTGGGGCCAACGTCCTGACTTTC. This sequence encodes CASSESGRAGANVLTF.

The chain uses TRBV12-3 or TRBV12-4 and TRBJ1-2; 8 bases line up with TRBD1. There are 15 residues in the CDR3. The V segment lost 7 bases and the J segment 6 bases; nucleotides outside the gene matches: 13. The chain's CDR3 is CASTTGGGAVHGYTF. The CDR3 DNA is TGTGCCAGCACCACAGGGGGGGGCGCCGTACATGGCTACACCTTC.